These T cell receptor beta chains were read from a single sample in a study of shared clonotypes between healthy human individuals. Measured with immunoSEQ multiplex PCR; TCRdb has only the in-frame clones, and not every one. The table lists 2 million to 2.5 million clones, almost 96% of them singletons, with roughly 0.13% in the top ten. Sequenced material: naive CD4+ T cells sorted from blood. These receptors all come from a man in his late teens or twenties in good health. CDR3s include the opening cysteine and the closing phenylalanine or tryptophan. A D gene is named only where the DNA matches it firmly. Some rows have no size entry. The others give once, few or many, or a class for an expanded clone.

D,V,size,J,DNA,CDR3
NA,TRBV7-3,NA,TRBJ2-3,TGTGCCAGCAGCCCAGGACAGTCCACAGATACGCAGTATTTT,CASSPGQSTDTQYF
NA,TRBV5-4,NA,TRBJ1-1,TGTGCCAGCAGCCTCGGGGATACTGAAGCTTTCTTT,CASSLGDTEAFF
TRBD2,TRBV4-1,once,TRBJ2-3,TGCGCCAGCAGCCTTGTGGAAGCGGGGGCGGCAGATACGCAGTATTTT,CASSLVEAGAADTQYF
NA,TRBV9,NA,TRBJ2-1,TGTGCCAGCAGCGTAGGTTCGGGACTCTTCAATGAGCAGTTCTTC,CASSVGSGLFNEQFF
TRBD1,TRBV2,once,TRBJ2-7,TGTGCCAGCTTCTCCGACAGGGTTGGAGAGCAGTACTTC,CASFSDRVGEQYF
TRBD1,TRBV23-1,NA,TRBJ2-7,TGCGCCAGCAGTCAATCTACCACCGGGACAGGATCTCATAGTGACTACGAGCAGTACTTC,CASSQSTTGTGSHSDYEQYF
TRBD2,TRBV9,NA,TRBJ2-5,TGTGCCAGCAGCGTAGCCCTCCCGGGGGGGGGAGTGATAGAGACCCAGTACTTC,CASSVALPGGGVIETQYF
NA,TRBV9,NA,TRBJ2-1,TGTGCCAGCAGCGTAGGTCACTCTCCCGTGTCGTTAAATGAGCAGTTCTTC,CASSVGHSPVSLNEQFF
TRBD2,TRBV4-1,NA,TRBJ2-7,TGCGCCAGCAGCCAAGCGACTAGCGGGAGCTCCTACGAGCAGTACTTC,CASSQATSGSSYEQYF
NA,TRBV2,NA,TRBJ2-2,TGTGCCAGCACCCAGACAGATAGGACCGGGGAGCTGTTTTTT,CASTQTDRTGELFF
NA,TRBV19,NA,TRBJ1-5,TGTGCCAGCGTGGACCGCACGGGACCCCAGCCCCAGCATTTT,CASVDRTGPQPQHF
NA,TRBV12-5,NA,TRBJ2-7,TGTGCTAGTGGTTTATCAGAGACCTACGAGCAGTACTTC,CASGLSETYEQYF
NA,TRBV2,NA,TRBJ2-7,TGTGCCAGCAGCACGCAGGGTAGGATGAACGAGCAGTACTTC,CASSTQGRMNEQYF
NA,TRBV6-6,NA,TRBJ1-4,TGTGCCAGCAGTTACGGGGGACGGATAAATGAAAAACTGTTTTTT,CASSYGGRINEKLFF
NA,TRBV7-2,NA,TRBJ1-2,TGTGCCAGCAGCTTAGAGGGCGCAAGATCATATGGCTACACCTTC,CASSLEGARSYGYTF
TRBD1,TRBV7-8,NA,TRBJ1-4,TGTGCCAGCTCACAGGGGAGTTTCTCGGCTAATGAAAAACTGTTTTTT,CASSQGSFSANEKLFF
TRBD1,TRBV5-4,NA,TRBJ2-7,TGTGCCAGCAGCTTGTATGGGACAGGGGGCGCCATCGCCCGGGAGCAGTACTTC,CASSLYGTGGAIAREQYF
NA,TRBV7-3,NA,TRBJ2-1,TGTGCCAGCAGCTCGGGGGTATCCTACAATGAGCAGTTCTTC,CASSSGVSYNEQFF
NA,TRBV14,NA,TRBJ2-1,TGTGCCAGCAGCATGACTGTCAGCTCCTACAATGAGCAGTTCTTC,CASSMTVSSYNEQFF
NA,TRBV30,NA,TRBJ1-5,TGTGCCTGGAGTGTACCCCCAAACAGGGCCCTTAGCAATCAGCCCCAGCATTTT,CAWSVPPNRALSNQPQHF
NA,TRBV2,NA,TRBJ2-2,TGTGCCAGCGCGACTAGGGACACCGGGGAGCTGTTTTTT,CASATRDTGELFF
NA,TRBV6-1,NA,TRBJ2-5,TGTGCCAGCAACGAACAAGGGCATCGAGAGACCCAGTACTTC,CASNEQGHRETQYF
NA,TRBV9,NA,TRBJ2-3,TGTGCCGGCAGCGTAGAGACCGTTTTCACAGATACGCAGTATTTT,CAGSVETVFTDTQYF
TRBD1,TRBV28,NA,TRBJ1-2,TGTGCCAGCAGTCCCGGGGGGATTCAGGGGGCCCCTGGTGGCTATGGCTACACCTTC,CASSPGGIQGAPGGYGYTF
NA,TRBV11-1,once,TRBJ1-2,TGTGCCAGCAGCTTAGACGGGTATGGCTACACCTTC,CASSLDGYGYTF
NA,TRBV7-9,once,TRBJ1-6,TGTGCCAGCAGCTTACGTCCGGGACGGCAATATAATTCACCCCTCCACTTT,CASSLRPGRQYNSPLHF
NA,TRBV5-4,NA,TRBJ1-6,TGTGCCAGCAGCTTGACCGGTGGACAGTTTTATTCACCCCTCCACTTT,CASSLTGGQFYSPLHF
NA,TRBV6-5,NA,TRBJ1-5,TGTGCCAGCAGCCGTTCCCCTGGTCAGCCCCAGCATTTT,CASSRSPGQPQHF
NA,TRBV6-1,once,TRBJ1-5,TGTGCCAGCAGTGGGACACAGGCCTTTAATCAGCCCCAGCATTTT,CASSGTQAFNQPQHF
NA,TRBV19,NA,TRBJ2-7,TGTGCCAGTAGTCATTCCGACGGAAAATACGAGCAGTACTTC,CASSHSDGKYEQYF
NA,TRBV18,NA,TRBJ2-3,TGTGCCAGCAGAGAGCGGACCCGGACGGGCACAGATACGCAGTATTTT,CASRERTRTGTDTQYF
NA,TRBV18,NA,TRBJ1-4,TGTGCCAGCTCCCGGACGAGTACTAATGAAAAACTGTTTTTT,CASSRTSTNEKLFF
NA,TRBV9,NA,TRBJ2-3,TGTGCCAGCAGCGTAGACCCGGGGCCCACAGATACGCAGTATTTT,CASSVDPGPTDTQYF
TRBD1,TRBV5-6,NA,TRBJ2-7,TGTGCCAGCAGCTTGGACGGGACAGGGAGTTACGAGCAGTACTTC,CASSLDGTGSYEQYF
TRBD2,TRBV10-2,NA,TRBJ2-7,TGCGCCAGCAGGCCCGGACTAGAGTACGAGCAGTACTTC,CASRPGLEYEQYF
TRBD2,TRBV19,NA,TRBJ2-3,TGTGCCAGTAGTACCTCGAGCGGGGGGGCCCCCACAGATACGCAGTATTTT,CASSTSSGGAPTDTQYF
NA,TRBV5-4,once,TRBJ2-7,TGTGCCAGCAGCCCTGGAGGGTTGGGACACAACGAGCAGTACTTC,CASSPGGLGHNEQYF
NA,TRBV10-3,NA,TRBJ2-7,TGTGCCACCCGCGAAGGGAATGAGTACGAGCAGTACTTC,CATREGNEYEQYF
TRBD1,TRBV10-3,NA,TRBJ2-2,TGTGCCATCTGGACAGGGGGCACCGGGGAGCTGTTTTTT,CAIWTGGTGELFF
NA,TRBV19,NA,TRBJ1-5,TGTGCCAGTAGTATCCCCATCGATCAGCCCCAGCATTTT,CASSIPIDQPQHF
TRBD1,TRBV19,NA,TRBJ1-6,TGTGCCAGTAGAGGGACAGGGAATTCACCCCTCCACTTT,CASRGTGNSPLHF
NA,TRBV7-9,NA,TRBJ1-1,TGTGCCAGCAGCCCCCGCACTGAAGCTTTCTTT,CASSPRTEAFF
NA,TRBV6-1,NA,TRBJ1-2,TGTGCCAGTAAGACTGAGGTTCTATATGGCTACACCTTC,CASKTEVLYGYTF
TRBD2,TRBV5-4,once,TRBJ2-3,TGTGCCAGCAGCTTGAAGCGGGAACCTAGCACAGATACGCAGTATTTT,CASSLKREPSTDTQYF
TRBD1,TRBV2,few,TRBJ1-6,TGTGCCAGCAGCAATCAAGGGACAGGGGTCAATTCACCCCTCCACTTT,CASSNQGTGVNSPLHF
NA,TRBV5-1,NA,TRBJ1-1,TGCGCCAGCAGCTCGGCTATTTGGGACACTGAAGCTTTCTTT,CASSSAIWDTEAFF
NA,TRBV18,NA,TRBJ1-1,TGTGCCAGCTCACCAGTGAATTCAGGGAAAACTGAAGCTTTCTTT,CASSPVNSGKTEAFF
NA,TRBV6-4,NA,TRBJ2-2,TGTGCCAGCAGTGCCGGGACGAACACCGGGGAGCTGTTTTTT,CASSAGTNTGELFF